The following is a T cell receptor (beta chain) sequence with its context. Its antigen is undetermined. From germline, CDR1 is KGHSH and CDR2 LQKENI. V lost 1 base and J 0 bases, leaving 10 bases between the germline ends. The CDR3 length is 16 residues. This record belongs to a study of cytomegalovirus exposure and HLA in healthy donors. About the research overall: Of about 400 genotyped donors, about 81% clustered with self-reported Caucasian donors.

General study results and limits: Under in vitro conditions, a few CMV-associated chains were confirmed as specific for CMV antigens.

60 Vbeta and 13 Jbeta primers were used in PCR. Original analysis: In a later analysis, of roughly 73 million unique beta chains, about 12 million appeared in at least two donors. Here immunoSEQ multiplex PCR was the method, and the copy in TCRdb shows in-frame clones only, minus some. Clonal size and the V and J genes are those of that table, whereas D and trimming came from the DNA. The data show about 140,000 clones, approximately 83% seen once. V usage is TRBV18 and J usage is TRBJ2-1; D possibly corresponds to TRBD1 (5 bases). Sequenced material: PBMCs. The TCR was taken from a male donor in good health and CMV-seronegative. The CDR3 DNA sequence: TGTGCCAGCTCACCACAGGGGCTAAGCTCCTACAATGAGCAGTTCTTC. Protein product: CASSPQGLSSYNEQFF.